Below, 27 T cell receptor beta chains from the same sample are listed, as sequenced in a study of post-analysis software for immune sequencing data. The library was made from cDNA and included unique molecular identifiers. In TCRdb, the PCR reads were re-called with MiXCR into one record per CDR3 protein. The sample has roughly 600,000 distinct CDR3 sequences, roughly 45% seen once; the top ten hold 1.7%. Study-wide points: Elevated frequency relative to controls characterized roughly 5 TRBV segments in patients, TRBV5-6, TRBV5-1 and TRBV20-1 among them.

For these receptors, no antigen is known. Sequencing input: blood. All receptors come from a girl between 10 and 17 years old with multiple sclerosis.

The chain combines TRBV28 with TRBJ2-7; D unresolved. Germline V CDR1 and CDR2: MDHEN, SYDVKM. Trimming took off 6 bases at V and 1 base at J, with 16 bases between the two ends. CDR3 length: 15 amino acids. The CDR3 loop is CASRGSGRSSYEQYF. CDR3 coding DNA: TGTGCCAGCAGGGGGTCTGGGCGATCTTCCTACGAGCAGTACTTC.

J is TRBJ2-7 and V is TRBV12-3 or TRBV12-4; TRBD1 might be the D (5 bases). V gave up 6 bases and J gave up 2 bases, with 8 bases separating them. The CDR3 has 12 residues. For the CDR3, the DNA is TGTGCCAGCAGAAAGACAGCCTACGAGCAGTACTTC. This codes for CASRKTAYEQYF.

To note about this clonotype: At one boundary the junction diverges from the germline segment, which might be a read error. The V call is TRBV5-6, the J call TRBJ2-7; 7 bases are shared with TRBD1. Germline lookup yields CDR1 SGHDT and CDR2 YYEEEE. The CDR3 consists of 16 residues. The CDR3 loop is CASRHGQDPFSHEQYF. DNA for the CDR3: TGTGCCAGCAGACATGGACAGGATCCTTTCTCCCACGAGCAGTACTTC.

This clonotype showed up just a few times. The J gene is TRBJ2-1, the V gene TRBV29-1; 8 positions match TRBD1. The germline gives CDR1 SQVTM, CDR2 ANQGSEA. The CDR3 totals 12 residues. The V gene end was trimmed by 4 bases and the J gene end by 4 bases; junction bases not matched to a gene: 0. CDR3 DNA sequence: TGCAGCGTTGGGACAGGGTACAATGAGCAGTTCTTC. Its translation: CSVGTGYNEQFF.

The chain carries TRBV10-3 and TRBJ2-7, with TRBD2 matching 9 bases. J lost 5 bases, V lost 4 bases, and 12 bases had no gene match. The CDR3 has 16 residues. Germline-derived CDR1 and CDR2 are ENHRY and SYGVKD. The CDR3 nucleotides read TGTGCCATCAGTGGAGTCGGCGGGAGGGCCGCCCACGAGCAGTACTTC. Translated, it gives CAISGVGGRAAHEQYF.

The V gene is TRBV27, the J gene TRBJ1-1, with D perhaps matching TRBD1 (5 bases). Looked up from germline, CDR1 is MNHEY and CDR2 is SMNVEV (reference sequence). This CDR3 spans 13 amino acids. V lost 10 bases, J lost 0 bases, and 12 bases lay in between. CDR3 coding DNA: TGTGCCACCCAGTGGGGGATGAACACTGAAGCTTTCTTT. Its translation is CATQWGMNTEAFF.

This clonotype was counted only a few times. The chain uses TRBV11-2 and TRBJ1-1; no definite D call. Germline V CDR1 and CDR2: SGHAT, FQNNGV. The CDR3 consists of 16 residues. Between the trimmed V and J ends, which lost 0 bases and 1 base, there was a span of 12 bases. The CDR3 loop reads CASSLDLVSENTEAFF. Here the CDR3 DNA reads TGTGCCAGCAGCTTAGATTTGGTTTCAGAGAACACTGAAGCTTTCTTT.

In this sample, this clonotype turned up a few times. The chain uses TRBV7-2 and TRBJ2-5; 8 bases line up with TRBD1. The germline V gene has CDR1 SGHTA and CDR2 FQGNSA. The CDR3 totals 13 residues. V was pared by 4 bases and J by 5 bases, with 3 bases of the junction left unmatched. Written as DNA, the CDR3 is TGTGCCAGCAGCTCGGGACAGGTGGAGACCCAGTACTTC. Translation gives CASSSGQVETQYF. Complete variable domain (other parts from reference TRBV7-2 and TRBJ2-5): GAGVSQSPSNKVTEKGKDVELRCDPISGHTALYWYRQSLGQGLEFLIYFQGNSAPDKSGLPSDRFSAERTGGSVSTLTIQRTQQEDSAVYLCASSSGQVETQYFGPGTRLLVL.

The gene calls are TRBV7-3 and TRBJ1-2; 9 bases are shared with TRBD1. V trimming: 3 bases; J trimming: 3 bases; junction bases outside the gene matches: 8. Germline assignment: CDR1 SGHTA and CDR2 FQGTGA. The CDR3 has 16 residues. CDR3 loop: CASSLDRGGRYYGYTF. The DNA of the CDR3 is TGTGCCAGCAGCTTGGACAGGGGTGGTCGATACTATGGCTACACCTTC.

The chain carries TRBV30 and TRBJ2-7; possibly TRBD1 or TRBD2 for D (5 bases each). Germline lookup yields CDR1 GTSNPN and CDR2 SVGIG (reference sequence). There are 14 residues in the CDR3. The V end was cut by 4 bases, the J end by 2 bases, with 15 bases between. DNA of the CDR3: TGTGCCTGGAATTCCGGGACCTTTACCTACGAGCAGTACTTC. Translation gives CAWNSGTFTYEQYF.

This chain joins TRBV3-1 and TRBJ1-1; D is possibly TRBD1 (5 bases). V was pared by 0 bases and J by 11 bases, with 22 bases between. Germline CDR1 is LGHDT and CDR2 is YNNKEL (reference sequence). The CDR3 covers 16 residues. In nucleotides, the CDR3 is TGTGCCAGCAGCCAAGATCTTTTATCCTCGGGGGGGGACGCTTTCTTT. It specifies CASSQDLLSSGGDAFF. Full variable domain (outside the CDR3, taken from reference TRBV3-1 and TRBJ1-1): DTAVSQTPKYLVTQMGNDKSIKCEQNLGHDTMYWYKQDSKKFLKIMFSYNNKELIINETVPNRFSPKSPDKAHLNLHINSLELGDSAVYFCASSQDLLSSGGDAFFGQGTRLTVV.

V and J are TRBV20-1 and TRBJ1-4; D possibly corresponds to TRBD1 (5 bases). The V end was cut by 5 bases, the J end by 8 bases, with 18 bases between. Germline lookup yields CDR1 DFQATT and CDR2 SNEGSKA (reference sequence). CDR3 length: 14 amino acids. As DNA, the CDR3 is TGCAGTGCTGCCCAGGATGGGGGAGGGGAAAAACTGTTTTTT. Its protein product is CSAAQDGGGEKLFF.

The chain recombines TRBV7-8 with TRBJ1-2; the match to TRBD1 covers 9 bases. Germline V gives CDR1 SGHVS, CDR2 FQNEAQ. The CDR3 runs to 14 residues. The V gene end was trimmed by 7 bases and the J gene end by 8 bases; junction bases not matched to a gene: 11. The CDR3 is CASNERTGVKGYTF. The DNA of the CDR3 is TGTGCCAGCAACGAGAGGACAGGGGTGAAAGGCTACACCTTC.

The table lists this clonotype with many counts. The chain recombines TRBV6-5 with TRBJ2-7, with 9 bases fitting TRBD1. Germline-derived CDR1 and CDR2 are MNHEY and SVGAGI. The V gene end was trimmed by 2 bases and the J gene end by 3 bases; junction bases not matched to a gene: 8. The length of the CDR3 is 16 residues. This CDR3 reads CASSYPGTGPYYEQYF. CDR3 DNA: TGTGCCAGCAGTTACCCGGGGACAGGGCCCTACTACGAGCAGTACTTC.

V is TRBV12-3 or TRBV12-4 and J is TRBJ2-5; no firm D call. The CDR3 sequence is 13 residues long. Trimming removed 2 bases at V and 5 bases at J, with 9 bases between. The CDR3 loop is CASSLSNPETQYF. The CDR3 coding sequence is TGTGCCAGCAGTTTAAGCAACCCCGAGACCCAGTACTTC.

This clonotype was observed once. Written as DNA, the CDR3 is TGTGCCAGCTCACCATTCGCCGGGACGGGGTTAGCCAAAAACATTCAGTACTTC. Encoded protein: CASSPFAGTGLAKNIQYF. The chain uses TRBV18 and TRBJ2-4; D tentatively reads TRBD1 or TRBD2 (5 bases each). The germline CDR1 and CDR2 sequences are KGHSH and LQKENI. Trimming cost V 2 bases and J 0 bases, with 17 bases left between them. The CDR3 runs to 18 residues.

CDR3 protein: CSARGGSEGVTEAFF. The CDR3, as DNA: TGCAGTGCTAGAGGGGGGTCGGAGGGGGTTACTGAAGCTTTCTTT. V gene TRBV20-1 combines with J gene TRBJ1-1; D may be TRBD1 (6 bases). The CDR3 has 15 residues. Germline-derived CDR1 and CDR2 are DFQATT and SNEGSKA (reference sequence). The V end was cut by 1 base, the J end by 5 bases, with 17 bases between.

This rearrangement joins TRBV10-3 to TRBJ1-5; D may be TRBD1 (5 bases). The germline V and J ends were trimmed by 7 bases and 6 bases, with 13 bases remaining between them. CDR3 size: 13 residues. The germline gives CDR1 ENHRY, CDR2 SYGVKD. The CDR3 loop is CAITLGEGQPQHF. The CDR3 nucleotides are TGTGCCATCACGTTGGGGGAGGGTCAGCCCCAGCATTTT.

V gene TRBV12-3 or TRBV12-4 combines with J gene TRBJ1-2, with TRBD1 as a possible D gene (5 bases). V was clipped by 3 bases and J by 0 bases, with 14 bases between them. The CDR3 is 16 amino acids. The CDR3 is CASSLLSGTTNYGYTF. The DNA for the CDR3 is TGTGCCAGCAGTTTGTTATCAGGGACCACTAACTATGGCTACACCTTC.

Comment on this clonotype: Sequence at one end of the junction differs from germline and may be a read error. This chain connects TRBV7-7 to TRBJ2-5; 15 nucleotides line up with TRBD2. Per the germline V gene, CDR1 is SSHAT and CDR2 is FNYEAQ (reference sequence). The CDR3 loop spans 16 amino acids. The CDR3 DNA is TGTGCTAGCAGCTGGGGACTAGCGGGAGGCGGAGAGACCCAGTACTTC. Encoded protein: CASSWGLAGGGETQYF. Using reference TRBV7-7 and TRBJ2-5 for the parts outside the CDR3, the full variable domain is GAGVSQSPRYKVTKRGQDVTLRCDPISSHATLYWYQQALGQGPEFLTYFNYEAQPDKSGLPSDRFSAERPEGSISTLTIQRTEQRDSAMYRCASSWGLAGGGETQYFGPGTRLLVL.

Only a few counts were recorded for this clonotype. This chain uses TRBV12-3 or TRBV12-4 with TRBJ2-7, with D possibly called TRBD1 or TRBD2 (5 bases each). The CDR3 length is 14 residues. Trimming took off 9 bases at V and 3 bases at J, with 18 bases between the two ends. DNA of the CDR3: TGTGCCAGTCTTAAAGAGGGGCTTCGCTACGAGCAGTACTTC. Amino acid sequence: CASLKEGLRYEQYF.

The CDR3 here is CASSKGQALDTQYF. Written as DNA, the CDR3 is TGCGCCAGCAGCAAGGGACAGGCGTTAGATACGCAGTATTTT. The chain combines TRBV5-1 with TRBJ2-3; 8 positions agree with TRBD1. CDR3 length: 14 amino acids. In germline, CDR1 is SGHRS, CDR2 YFSETQ. J was trimmed by 5 bases and V by 4 bases; bases with no gene match: 6.

The chain carries TRBV10-3 and TRBJ2-2, with D uncertain. Germline-derived CDR1 and CDR2 are ENHRY and SYGVKD. Trimming cost V 2 bases and J 6 bases, with 4 bases left between them. This CDR3 contains 12 residues. The chain's CDR3 is CAISERAGELFF. The CDR3 nucleotides read TGTGCCATCAGTGAGCGCGCCGGGGAGCTGTTTTTT.

The rearrangement uses TRBV6-6 and TRBJ2-1; D is unresolved. The ends were cut back, 0 bases at V and 4 bases at J, with 4 bases in the middle. Germline loops: CDR1 MNHNY, CDR2 SVGAGI (reference sequence). There are 13 residues in the CDR3. The chain's CDR3 is CASSYSGYNEQFF. The CDR3 nucleotides are TGTGCCAGCAGTTACTCAGGTTACAATGAGCAGTTCTTC.

In DNA form, the CDR3 reads TGTGCCAGCAGCAGCCTGTCGAGCGGGAGGTCCCACAATGAGCAGTTCTTC. Amino acids: CASSSLSSGRSHNEQFF. This chain joins TRBV11-2 and TRBJ2-1, with TRBD2 identical over 9 bases. The CDR3 is 17 amino acids. CDR1 SGHAT and CDR2 FQNNGV come from the germline V gene. V dropped 5 bases and J dropped 5; count of bases not matched to a gene: 13.

This clonotype was recorded a few times. The rearrangement uses TRBV7-9 and TRBJ1-2; TRBD1 aligns across 8 bases. CDR1 is SEHNR, CDR2 FQNEAQ, per germline (reference sequence). This CDR3 comprises 14 residues. V shed 4 bases and J 7 bases; nucleotides not matched to a gene: 8. CDR3 bases: TGTGCCAGCAGCTCCCGGACAGGGTCGGGTGGCTACACCTTC. Encoded protein: CASSSRTGSGGYTF.

The chain links TRBV29-1 to TRBJ1-1; maybe TRBD1 (6 bases). The CDR3 sequence is 16 residues long. The V and J ends lost 5 bases and 1 base respectively, with 20 bases between them. The germline gives CDR1 SQVTM, CDR2 ANQGSEA. CDR3 in DNA: TGCAGCGTTTCAATTTGGGGGCGACAGTCGAACACTGAAGCTTTCTTT. Translating it yields CSVSIWGRQSNTEAFF.